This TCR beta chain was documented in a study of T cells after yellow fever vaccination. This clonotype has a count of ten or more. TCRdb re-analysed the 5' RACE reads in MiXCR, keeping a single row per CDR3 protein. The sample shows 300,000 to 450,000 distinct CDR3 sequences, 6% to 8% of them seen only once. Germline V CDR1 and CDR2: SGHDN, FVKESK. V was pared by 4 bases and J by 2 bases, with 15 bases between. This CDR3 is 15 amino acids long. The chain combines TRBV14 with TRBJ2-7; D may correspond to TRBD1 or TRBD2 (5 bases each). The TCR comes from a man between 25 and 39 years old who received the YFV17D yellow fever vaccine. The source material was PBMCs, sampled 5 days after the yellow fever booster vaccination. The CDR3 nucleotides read TGTGCCAGCAGCCCCTCCGGGACGGTAACCTACGAGCAGTACTTC. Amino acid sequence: CASSPSGTVTYEQYF.